This T cell receptor (beta chain) was captured in a study of regulatory T cells in long-lasting Graves disease. Assembly of TCR beta libraries relied on iRepertoire HTBI primers together with Arm-PCR of CDR3 regions. A single record per CDR3 protein comes from TCRdb applying MiXCR to the multiplex PCR reads. This repertoire shows about 660,000 distinct CDR3 sequences, about 32% found once; its top ten account for roughly 46%. Overall study findings and caveats: Accuracy was possibly reduced by small sample size.

A few counts support this clonotype. The antigen is undetermined. Time point indicated: persistent/refractory GD, antithyroid drugs over 5 years with positive TRAb. PBMCs provided the RNA from which the TCR library was made. The CDR3 contains 15 residues. V was shortened by 6 bases and J by 3 bases, with 18 bases between the two germline ends. The clonotype comes from a female donor with Graves disease. The J gene is TRBJ2-7, the V gene TRBV12-3 or TRBV12-4, with D possibly TRBD2 on 6 matching bases. Sequencing was performed on peripheral blood mononuclear cells (PBMCs), taken when the disease was refractory, from a patient treated with antithyroid drugs. CDR3 sequence: CASSPGLSLGYEQYF. CDR3 nucleotides: TGTGCCAGCAGCCCCGGACTATCCTTAGGCTACGAGCAGTACTTC.